This T cell receptor beta chain was sequenced during a study of shared clonotypes between healthy human individuals. Study outcomes and limitations: Exclusively blood specimens were collected; tissue repertoires likely differ.

About this clone: Its specificity is unknown.

Clones were read by immunoSEQ multiplex PCR, and TCRdb kept only the in-frame ones, dropping some. The sample consists of about half a million clones, over 70% of them appearing once. This TCR derives from a woman in her thirties or forties in good health. Some clones in this sample may be carry-over from other donors' samples. What was sequenced was PBMCs.

The CDR3 bases are TGTGCCAGCAGCCTCCTCGGACAGAACAATGAGCAGTTCTTC. Protein sequence: CASSLLGQNNEQFF. V and J are TRBV11-2 and TRBJ2-1, with D perhaps matching TRBD1 (6 bases). V lost 5 bases, J lost 5 bases, and 13 bases lay in between. This CDR3 region has 14 residues. Germline V gene sequence: CDR1 SGHAT, CDR2 FQNNGV.